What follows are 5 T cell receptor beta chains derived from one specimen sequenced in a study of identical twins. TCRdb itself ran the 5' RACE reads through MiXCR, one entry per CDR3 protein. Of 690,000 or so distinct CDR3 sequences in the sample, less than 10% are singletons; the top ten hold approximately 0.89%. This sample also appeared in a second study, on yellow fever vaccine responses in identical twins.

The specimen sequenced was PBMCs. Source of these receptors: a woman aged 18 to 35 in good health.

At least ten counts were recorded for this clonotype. This chain's CDR3 is CASSPGVGSPHSPNEQFF. The DNA for the CDR3 is TGTGCCAGCAGCCCAGGTGTTGGGAGCCCCCACTCCCCCAATGAGCAGTTCTTC. J is TRBJ2-1 and V is TRBV11-1; possibly TRBD2 for D (5 bases). Trimming cost V 5 bases and J 6 bases, with 26 bases left between them. Germline V gene sequence: CDR1 SGHAT, CDR2 FQDESV (reference sequence). CDR3 length: 18 amino acids. Full variable domain (missing parts from reference TRBV11-1 and TRBJ2-1): EAEVAQSPRYKITEKSQAVAFWCDPISGHATLYWYRQILGQGPELLVQFQDESVVDDSQLPKDRFSAERLKGVDSTLKIQPAELGDSAMYLCASSPGVGSPHSPNEQFFGPGTRLTVL.

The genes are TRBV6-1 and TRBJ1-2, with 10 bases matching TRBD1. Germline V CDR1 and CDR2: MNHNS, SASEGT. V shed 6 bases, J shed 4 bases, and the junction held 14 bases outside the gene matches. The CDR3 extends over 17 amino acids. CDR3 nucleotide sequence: TGTGCCAGCAGAGATGGGACAGGGGACCTTCCGACCTATGGCTACACCTTC. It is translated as CASRDGTGDLPTYGYTF.

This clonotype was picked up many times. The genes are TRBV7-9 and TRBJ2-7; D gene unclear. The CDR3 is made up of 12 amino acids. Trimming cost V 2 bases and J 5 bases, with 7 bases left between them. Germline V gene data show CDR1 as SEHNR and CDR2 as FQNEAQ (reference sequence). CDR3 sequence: CASSLQYNEQYF. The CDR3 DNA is TGTGCCAGCAGCTTACAGTATAACGAGCAGTACTTC.

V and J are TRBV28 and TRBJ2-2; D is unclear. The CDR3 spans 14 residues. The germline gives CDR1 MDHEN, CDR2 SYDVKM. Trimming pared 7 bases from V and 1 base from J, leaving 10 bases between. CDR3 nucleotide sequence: TGTGCCAGCAACCCCGGTTTGAACACCGGGGAGCTGTTTTTT. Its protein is CASNPGLNTGELFF.

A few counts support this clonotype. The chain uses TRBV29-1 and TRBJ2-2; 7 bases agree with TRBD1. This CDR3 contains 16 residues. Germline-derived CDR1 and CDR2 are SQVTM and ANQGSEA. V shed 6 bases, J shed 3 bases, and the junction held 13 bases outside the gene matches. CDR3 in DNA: TGCAGCGTCGACGGAAACAGGGGTCGAGACACCGGGGAGCTGTTTTTT. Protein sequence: CSVDGNRGRDTGELFF.